What follows are 13 T cell receptor beta chains derived from one specimen sequenced in a study of T cells after yellow fever vaccination. One entry per CDR3 protein, called by TCRdb with MiXCR from the 5' RACE reads. The sample records some 240,000 distinct CDR3 sequences, approximately 5.2% being singletons. The material sequenced was CD4+ T cells sorted from PBMCs, taken on the day of the yellow fever booster vaccination. The source is a man younger than 30 who received the YFV17D yellow fever vaccine.

This clonotype was seen a handful of times. V usage is TRBV21-1 and J usage is TRBJ1-4. TRBV21-1 is listed as a pseudogene. CDR3 length equals 15 residues. Written as DNA, the CDR3 is TGTGCCAGCAGCAAAGGGGAGGGGAATTGGGTCAAACTGTTTTTT. Protein: CASSKGEGNWVKLFF.

This clonotype was detected only a few times. The rearrangement uses TRBV4-3 and TRBJ2-3; D is possibly TRBD1 (6 bases). This CDR3 contains 16 residues. V lost 4 bases, J lost 0 bases, and 14 bases lay in between. Germline assignment: CDR1 LGHNA and CDR2 YSLEER. CDR3 DNA sequence: TGCGCCAGCAGCCCGCAGGGGCTACCAAGCACAGATACGCAGTATTTT. It codes for CASSPQGLPSTDTQYF.

A few counts support this clonotype. The chain joins TRBV20-1 to TRBJ1-1; no clear D. The ends were cut back, 5 bases at V and 1 base at J, with 11 bases in the middle. There are 13 residues in the CDR3. Germline V gene lookup returns CDR1 DFQATT and CDR2 SNEGSKA (reference sequence). The CDR3 loop is CSALGGQNTEAFF. In nucleotides, the CDR3 is TGCAGTGCTTTGGGAGGGCAGAACACTGAAGCTTTCTTT.

This clonotype was seen a handful of times. The rearrangement joins TRBV12-3 or TRBV12-4 to TRBJ1-2, with 7 bases matching TRBD1. The CDR3 extends over 15 amino acids. The J segment lost 5 bases and the V segment lost 10 bases, leaving 16 bases of the junction unmatched. Here the CDR3 reads CAIREVTGNGYGYTF. The CDR3 nucleotides are TGTGCCATCAGAGAAGTGACAGGGAACGGATATGGCTACACCTTC.

This clonotype was seen ten or more times. This sequence joins TRBV4-1 and TRBJ2-1, with D possibly TRBD2 on 6 matching bases. Trimming cost V 2 bases and J 11 bases, with 10 bases left between them. CDR1 and CDR2 from the germline V gene are MGHRA and YSYEKL. The CDR3 loop spans 12 amino acids. Here the CDR3 DNA reads TGCGCCAGCAGCCAACTGGGGGGACAGCAGTTCTTC. Its protein product is CASSQLGGQQFF.

This clonotype was found many times. The genes are TRBV20-1 and TRBJ2-7; D is unresolved. The CDR3 consists of 12 residues. The V gene lost 1 base and the J gene lost 5 bases, with 9 bases spanning the gap. Germline assignment: CDR1 DFQATT and CDR2 SNEGSKA (reference sequence). The CDR3 nucleotides read TGCAGTGCTAGAGGGACGATCGACGAGCAGTACGTC. Its protein product is CSARGTIDEQYV.

The gene calls are TRBV10-2 and TRBJ1-2; D is unresolved. The length of the CDR3 is 13 residues. V dropped 7 bases and J dropped 3 bases, with 12 bases sitting between them. The V gene's germline CDR1 is WSHSY and CDR2 SAAADI. This chain's CDR3 is CASTGILDYGYTF. CDR3 nucleotide sequence: TGCGCCAGCACGGGCATTCTCGACTATGGCTACACCTTC.

This clonotype was counted at least ten times. The chain combines TRBV12-3 or TRBV12-4 with TRBJ2-3; D might be TRBD1 or TRBD2, each matching 5 bases. The CDR3 consists of 13 residues. The V gene lost 4 bases and the J gene lost 4 bases, with 9 bases spanning the gap. In DNA form, the CDR3 reads TGTGCCAGCAGTTCGAGAGGGGCAGATACGCAGTATTTT. It specifies CASSSRGADTQYF.

Many counts were recorded for this clonotype. The V and J genes are TRBV12-3 or TRBV12-4 and TRBJ1-1, with D possibly matching TRBD1 (5 bases). CDR3 length: 14 residues. V lost 4 bases to trimming and J lost 0 bases, with 9 bases between them. The CDR3 DNA sequence: TGTGCCAGCAGTTCCGGGACTTTGAACACTGAAGCTTTCTTT. Translation: CASSSGTLNTEAFF.

In its sample, this clonotype was seen a few times. This sequence joins TRBV6-2 or TRBV6-3 and TRBJ2-1; perhaps TRBD2 as D (5 bases). Between the trimmed V and J ends, which lost 7 bases and 5 bases, there was a span of 24 bases. Germline values: CDR1 MNHEY, CDR2 SVGEGT. This CDR3 contains 17 residues. CDR3 nucleotide sequence: TGTGCCAGCAACCCTACAGCGGACGGAATATTCCACAATGAGCAGTTCTTC. It specifies CASNPTADGIFHNEQFF.

The genes are TRBV3-1 and TRBJ1-2; D call uncertain. This CDR3 comprises 16 residues. The V end was cut by 1 base, the J end by 5 bases, with 17 bases between. The germline gives CDR1 LGHDT, CDR2 YNNKEL (reference sequence). The CDR3 reads CASSQVLGGSRYGYTF. The CDR3 DNA is TGTGCCAGCAGCCAAGTCCTCGGCGGCTCCCGTTATGGCTACACCTTC.

This clonotype has at least ten counts. The gene calls are TRBV7-2 and TRBJ1-5; D perhaps matches TRBD1 (6 bases). In germline, CDR1 is SGHTA, CDR2 FQGNSA. The CDR3 length is 14 residues. Trimming removed 4 bases at V and 4 bases at J, with 11 bases between. The CDR3 DNA sequence: TGTGCCAGCAGCTCCAGACAGGTTAATCAGCCCCAGCATTTT. This sequence encodes CASSSRQVNQPQHF.

This clonotype was recorded many times. J is TRBJ1-5 and V is TRBV5-4; no firm D call. V dropped 2 bases and J dropped 0 bases, with 3 bases sitting between them. Germline V CDR1 and CDR2: SGHNT, YYREEE (reference sequence). This CDR3 is 13 amino acids long. The CDR3 loop is CASSLDSNQPQHF. The CDR3 nucleotides read TGTGCCAGCAGCTTAGATAGCAATCAGCCCCAGCATTTT.